The next 16 T cell receptor beta chains were all read from a single sample in a study of shared clonotypes between healthy human individuals. The repertoire was sequenced with immunoSEQ multiplex PCR; TCRdb's copy has only in-frame clones and lacks some. The sample includes fewer than 1.8 million clones, about 98.5% of them seen just once. Sequencing was performed on naive CD4+ T cells sorted from blood. Noted subset: CD45RA+ positively selected. These receptors all come from a man aged 25-45 years in good health.

This chain connects TRBV5-1 to TRBJ2-1; 7 bases agree with TRBD1. With V trimmed by 3 bases and J by 4 bases, 1 base remained unmatched. CDR1 SGHRS and CDR2 YFSETQ come from the germline V gene. This CDR3 has 13 residues. In DNA form, the CDR3 reads TGCGCCAGCAGCTGGGGACAGTACAATGAGCAGTTCTTC. Translation: CASSWGQYNEQFF.

The V call is TRBV5-4, the J call TRBJ1-2; D is unclear. V lost 0 bases and J 4 bases, leaving 13 bases between the germline ends. The germline V gene has CDR1 SGHNT and CDR2 YYREEE (reference sequence). The CDR3 is 15 residues long. The CDR3 bases are TGTGCCAGCAGCTTGGCACAACAAAAGAGCTATGGCTACACCTTC. It translates to CASSLAQQKSYGYTF.

The rearrangement links TRBV20-1 to TRBJ2-7; D not certain. CDR1 is DFQATT and CDR2 is SNEGSKA in the germline V gene (reference sequence). CDR3 length: 11 amino acids. The V and J ends lost 0 bases and 7 bases respectively, with 7 bases between them. The CDR3 region is CSAREVGEQYF. The CDR3 nucleotides read TGCAGTGCTAGAGAAGTGGGGGAGCAGTACTTC.

The chain joins TRBV5-1 to TRBJ2-5; D is unclear. The CDR3 length is 15 residues. Trimming left V 0 bases short and J 5 bases short, with 14 bases between. From germline, CDR1 is SGHRS and CDR2 YFSETQ. The CDR3 nucleotides read TGCGCCAGCAGCTTGGACCTACTGGGATCGGAGACCCAGTACTTC. Translating gives CASSLDLLGSETQYF.

Concerning this clone itself: Other DNA sequences in this specimen translate into the identical CDR3. V and J are TRBV7-6 and TRBJ2-5; D is unresolved. This CDR3 comprises 14 residues. V lost 0 bases and J 1 base, leaving 6 bases between the germline ends. Looked up from germline, CDR1 is SGHVS and CDR2 is FNYEAQ. This CDR3 is CASSLAGTQETQYF. CDR3 nucleotides: TGTGCCAGCAGCTTAGCGGGAACCCAAGAGACCCAGTACTTC.

The chain combines TRBV5-1 with TRBJ2-1; 12 positions agree with TRBD2. The CDR3 is 14 amino acids. Germline V lookup: CDR1 SGHRS, CDR2 YFSETQ. The V segment lost 7 bases and the J segment 7 bases; nucleotides outside the gene matches: 6. Written as DNA, the CDR3 is TGCGCCAGCGGGGGACTAGCGGGCCTTAATGAGCAGTTCTTC. Protein: CASGGLAGLNEQFF.

CDR3 residues: CASSLLTTWGIDTQYF. In nucleotides, the CDR3 is TGTGCCAGCAGCTTATTGACCACCTGGGGGATAGATACGCAGTATTTT. The rearrangement joins TRBV7-9 to TRBJ2-3; D possibly uses TRBD1 or TRBD2 (5 bases each). The CDR3 runs 16 residues. The V and J ends lost 2 bases and 5 bases respectively, with 17 bases between them. Germline V gene data show CDR1 as SEHNR and CDR2 as FQNEAQ (reference sequence).

V usage is TRBV6-1 and J usage is TRBJ2-7; D is unclear. The germline CDR1 and CDR2 sequences are MNHNS and SASEGT. Between the trimmed V and J ends, which lost 6 bases and 3 bases, there was a span of 12 bases. This CDR3 spans 13 amino acids. The DNA for the CDR3 is TGTGCCAGCAGCTCCACTCTTCACTACGAGCAGTACTTC. This codes for CASSSTLHYEQYF.

The chain combines TRBV6-5 with TRBJ1-4, with 9 bases that match TRBD1. CDR1 and CDR2 from the germline V gene are MNHEY and SVGAGI. The CDR3 has 14 residues. The trim removed 6 bases at V and 7 bases at J, leaving 6 bases unmatched. The chain's CDR3 is CASRYGTGSEKLFF. The CDR3 nucleotides are TGTGCCAGCAGGTACGGGACAGGGAGTGAAAAACTGTTTTTT.

The chain couples TRBV7-9 to TRBJ1-3; 7 bases align to TRBD1. V gave up 4 bases and J gave up 1 base; unmatched junction bases: 7. CDR1 is SEHNR and CDR2 is FQNEAQ in the germline V gene (reference sequence). The CDR3 runs 16 residues. The CDR3 DNA reads TGTGCCAGCAGCTCGCAGGGGGGAACATCTGGAAACACCATATATTTT. It specifies CASSSQGGTSGNTIYF.

The CDR3: CASSHQGRLPYNEQFF. Written as DNA, the CDR3 is TGTGCCAGCAGTCACCAGGGACGCTTACCCTACAATGAGCAGTTCTTC. The chain has TRBV28 and TRBJ2-1; TRBD1 or TRBD2 may be the D gene (5 bases each). Germline assignment: CDR1 MDHEN and CDR2 SYDVKM. V dropped 5 bases and J dropped 2 bases, with 16 bases sitting between them. This CDR3 contains 16 residues.

V usage is TRBV5-1 and J usage is TRBJ2-5; tentative D call: TRBD2 (5 bases). With 2 bases removed from V and 4 bases from J, the gap between germline ends came to 15 bases. Germline V gene lookup returns CDR1 SGHRS and CDR2 YFSETQ. The CDR3 covers 15 residues. The CDR3 loop reads CASSFDGGSGETQYF. The CDR3 region has the DNA TGCGCCAGCAGCTTTGACGGAGGTTCAGGAGAGACCCAGTACTTC.

The chain joins TRBV18 to TRBJ2-7, with TRBD1 matching over 7 bases. The CDR3 is 15 residues long. In germline, CDR1 is KGHSH, CDR2 LQKENI. Trimming at V came to 3 bases and at J to 2 bases, leaving 7 bases not matched to a gene. The DNA of the CDR3 is TGTGCCAGCTCACCGACGGGACAGAGAACCTACGAGCAGTACTTC. Amino acids: CASSPTGQRTYEQYF.

This chain joins TRBV7-8 and TRBJ1-3; D gene unclear. V lost 2 bases to trimming and J lost 4 bases, with 24 bases between them. Germline lookup yields CDR1 SGHVS and CDR2 FQNEAQ. CDR3 length: 19 amino acids. The CDR3 sequence: CASSLLVSKGTGWGNTIYF. CDR3 bases: TGTGCCAGCAGCTTATTAGTGTCTAAGGGAACTGGTTGGGGAAACACCATATATTTT.

The chain carries TRBV2 and TRBJ2-1; 9 bases fit TRBD1. The ends lost 4 bases at V and 5 bases at J; junction bases unmatched: 6. The length of the CDR3 is 15 residues. Looked up from germline, CDR1 is SNHLY and CDR2 is FYNNEI. The CDR3 DNA sequence: TGTGCCAGCAGTGGGGACAGGGCTAGGAACAATGAGCAGTTCTTC. This codes for CASSGDRARNNEQFF.

The genes are TRBV6-5 and TRBJ1-1; maybe TRBD1 (5 bases). V lost 7 bases, J lost 1 base, and 13 bases lay in between. Per the germline V gene, CDR1 is MNHEY and CDR2 is SVGAGI. The CDR3 is 14 residues long. CDR3 sequence (DNA): TGTGCCAGCATCAGGGACTTGGGGAACACTGAAGCTTTCTTT. Its protein is CASIRDLGNTEAFF.